This TCR beta chain was observed in a study of vaccination and CD4 T cells after COVID-19. With the Oncomine TCR Beta short-read assay, DNA from cultured CD4+ T cells was sequenced. TCRdb called the PCR reads again in MiXCR, with one record for every CDR3 protein. The sample shows 15,000 or so distinct CDR3 sequences, under 55% of them seen only once. CDR3 length equals 16 residues. Trimming removed 1 base from V and 6 bases from J, with 20 bases in between. Germline values: CDR1 DFQATT, CDR2 SNEGSKA (reference sequence). This clonotype was detected only once. Antigen: not known. Study-wide results and caveats: Looking at convalescent patients, 304 of their 307 vaccine-specific clones were spike mono-reactive.

Time point: late sampling 161 to 241 days after vaccination in a few convalescent patients. This sample's treatment: roughly 11-day PBMC culture with coronavirus spike peptide pools or control peptides (ViraFEST assay). V is TRBV20-1 and J is TRBJ2-3, with D perhaps matching TRBD1 or TRBD2 (5 bases each). The source was CD4+ T cells from blood, cultured in vitro, collected about 7 months after SARS-CoV-2 vaccination. This TCR derives from a human donor who had recovered from COVID-19. The CDR3 DNA reads as TGCAGTGCTAGAGCCGGGGACCCAGAAAGTGTCGATACGCAGTATTTT. This sequence encodes CSARAGDPESVDTQYF.